The clone carrying this T cell receptor beta chain was detected only a few times. TCRdb re-derived calls from the 5' RACE reads in MiXCR, one entry per CDR3 protein. Of under 150,000 distinct CDR3 sequences detected, 10% to 12% appear once; the ten largest clones hold roughly a quarter. The time point is: blood at routine non-recurrence follow-up after resection. Sequencing of whole RNA from tumor, nontumor lung or frozen PBMC involved no sorting. The data belong to a study of spatial heterogeneity in lung cancer. Background on the study: Detected sequences consistently included more beta-chain ones than alpha-chain ones.

This sequence originates from a female donor with early-stage non-small cell lung cancer. Sequenced here: PBMCs, sampled at follow-up.

CDR3 in amino acids: CSVARGRGTQYF. The CDR3 DNA follows: TGCAGCGTCGCAAGGGGCAGGGGAACCCAGTACTTC. This rearrangement joins TRBV29-1 to TRBJ2-5; D might be TRBD1 (6 bases). Germline V CDR1 and CDR2: SQVTM, ANQGSEA. V was cut by 6 bases and J by 8 bases, with 16 bases left in between. The CDR3 is 12 residues long.